This T cell receptor (beta chain) was identified during a study of control samples from healthy donors and cancer patients. The CDR3 is made up of 15 amino acids. V was cut by 0 bases and J by 3 bases, with 12 bases left in between. Germline-derived CDR1 and CDR2 are LGHDT and YNNKEL (reference sequence). TCRdb's table, derived via immunoSEQ multiplex PCR, lists solely in-frame clones and lacks some. Seen here are more than 110,000 clones, roughly 92% observed once, and the top ten hold about 11%. This clone appeared once. Sequences were obtained from blood. The source of this sequence is a man younger than 40 in good health. The V call is TRBV3-1 (or the pseudogene TRBV3-2), the J call TRBJ2-7, with no clear D. CDR3 amino acids: CASSQDSMMSYEQYF. The CDR3 region has the DNA TGTGCCAGCAGCCAAGACAGTATGATGAGCTACGAGCAGTACTTC.